This is a list of T cell receptor beta chains from one sample in a study of blood T cells in healthy people across ages. Via MiXCR, TCRdb re-called the 5' RACE reads, giving one row per CDR3 protein. This table holds under 800,000 distinct CDR3 sequences, 35% to 45% found once. The specimen was blood. These TCRs come from a woman aged 55-69 years in good health. Both conserved end residues are part of each CDR3. Each record gives: J gene, V gene, clone size, D gene, CDR3 DNA, CDR3 protein. D genes are given only for firm matches. Some rows have no size entry. The others give once, few or many, or a class for an expanded clone.

TRBJ2-1,TRBV11-3,NA,TRBD2,TGTGCCAGTAGCGGGAGGGATTGGGATGAGCAGTTCTTC,CASSGRDWDEQFF
TRBJ2-2,TRBV5-1,NA,NA,TGCGCCAGCAGCTGGACCGGGATCTCGAACACCGGGGAGCTGTTTTTT,CASSWTGISNTGELFF
TRBJ2-3,TRBV12-3/TRBV12-4,NA,NA,TGTGCCAGCAGAACCCTAGGGAGCACAGATACGCAGTATTTT,CASRTLGSTDTQYF
TRBJ1-2,TRBV29-1,many,NA,TGCAGCGTTGAGGACGTTGGTGGCTACACCTTC,CSVEDVGGYTF
TRBJ2-1,TRBV7-8,NA,NA,TGTACCAGCAGCCCAGACCTAATGCAGTTCTTC,CTSSPDLMQFF
TRBJ2-5,TRBV3-1,NA,NA,TGTGCCAGCAGCCGGGGGGCCCGAGAGACCCAGTACTTC,CASSRGARETQYF
TRBJ2-5,TRBV9,NA,NA,TGTGCCAGCAGCCCCCTCAAAGGAGAGACCCAGTACTTC,CASSPLKGETQYF
TRBJ2-7,TRBV27,NA,NA,TGTGCCAGCAGTCCCTCAATGGTACCAGGGTACGAGCAGTACTTC,CASSPSMVPGYEQYF
TRBJ2-7,TRBV20-1,NA,NA,TGCAGTGCTAGAGACGCGGGACAGCTAACTTACGAGCAGTACTTC,CSARDAGQLTYEQYF
TRBJ1-1,TRBV18,NA,NA,TGTGCCAGCCGAGCTTTAGGGAATAGGGACACTGAAGCTTTCTTT,CASRALGNRDTEAFF